The 9 T cell receptor beta chains given below trace back to one sample, sequenced in a study of T cell responses to AZD1222 COVID-19 vaccine. TCRdb keeps only in-frame clones here, not all; method: immunoSEQ multiplex PCR. There are 55,000 to 80,000 clones in the sample; around 83% occur only once, and 9.8% lies in the top ten. Sequencing used peripheral blood, obtained on day 0 of AZD1222 vaccination. The receptors shown here come from an adult in good health.

The chain has TRBV15 and TRBJ2-7; 7 bases fit TRBD2. Germline lookup yields CDR1 LNHNV and CDR2 YYDKDF (reference sequence). V was pared by 2 bases and J by 2 bases, with 0 bases of the junction left unmatched. The CDR3 has 13 residues. CDR3 in DNA: TGTGCCACCAGCAGACTAGCGGCCTACGAGCAGTACTTC. It translates to CATSRLAAYEQYF. Full variable domain (missing parts from reference TRBV15 and TRBJ2-7): DAMVIQNPRYQVTQFGKPVTLSCSQTLNHNVMYWYQQKSSQAPKLLFHYYDKDFNNEADTPDNFQSRRPNTSFCFLDIRSPGLGDTAMYLCATSRLAAYEQYFGPGTRLTVT.

The rearrangement links TRBV19 to TRBJ2-7; TRBD1 matches at 7 bases. CDR3 length: 15 residues. The J segment lost 2 bases and the V segment lost 4 bases, leaving 8 bases of the junction unmatched. Germline V gene lookup returns CDR1 LNHDA and CDR2 SQIVND (reference sequence). Here the CDR3 DNA reads TGTGCCAGTAGTAGAGCCGGGACAGTTCCCTACGAGCAGTACTTC. This sequence encodes CASSRAGTVPYEQYF. The whole variable domain, remainder taken from reference TRBV19 and TRBJ2-7, is DGGITQSPKYLFRKEGQNVTLSCEQNLNHDAMYWYRQDPGQGLRLIYYSQIVNDFQKGDIAEGYSVSREKKESFPLTVTSAQKNPTAFYLCASSRAGTVPYEQYFGPGTRLTVT.

The chain employs TRBV12-3 or TRBV12-4 and TRBJ1-2; the D is unclear. The CDR3 totals 12 residues. V lost 2 bases and J lost 5, with 6 bases in between. The CDR3 here is CASSLLGYGYTF. CDR3 nucleotide sequence: TGTGCCAGCAGTTTACTGGGATATGGCTACACCTTC.

The chain's CDR3 is CASSLEADTEAFF. CDR3 nucleotides: TGTGCCAGCAGCTTAGAGGCAGACACTGAAGCTTTCTTT. The chain carries TRBV11-3 and TRBJ1-1; D not resolved. Trimming shortened V by 0 bases and J by 3 bases, and 5 bases separated the two germline ends. CDR3 length equals 13 residues. CDR1 SGHNT and CDR2 YENEEA come from the germline V gene.

This clone has only one observation. The V call is TRBV5-1, the J call TRBJ2-7; TRBD1 matches at 9 bases. Germline V gives CDR1 SGHRS, CDR2 YFSETQ. V lost 5 bases to trimming and J lost 2 bases; unmatched junction nucleotides: 8. The CDR3 spans 15 residues. The CDR3 nucleotides are TGCGCCAGCAGACCCTCCGGGACAGGGCCCTACGAGCAGTACTTC. Translating gives CASRPSGTGPYEQYF.

The rearrangement links TRBV6-1 to TRBJ2-7; possibly TRBD2 for D (5 bases). The germline gives CDR1 MNHNS, CDR2 SASEGT. There are 16 residues in the CDR3. V was trimmed by 0 bases and J by 5 bases, leaving 17 bases between them. As DNA, the CDR3 is TGTGCCAGCAGTGAAGCGTGGGCAGGAAGAGGGAACGAGCAGTACTTC. Its translation is CASSEAWAGRGNEQYF.

V and J are TRBV29-1 and TRBJ2-7; maybe TRBD2 (6 bases). Germline CDR1 SQVTM, CDR2 ANQGSEA. The CDR3 consists of 12 residues. V lost 7 bases, J lost 3 bases, and 13 bases lay in between. The CDR3 loop reads CSAGLGGYEQYF. CDR3 nucleotide sequence: TGCAGCGCCGGATTGGGGGGCTACGAGCAGTACTTC.

V usage is TRBV10-2 and J usage is TRBJ2-3, with 7 bases that match TRBD1. CDR3 length: 15 amino acids. Germline-derived CDR1 and CDR2 are WSHSY and SAAADI. With V trimmed by 10 bases and J by 1 base, 11 bases remained unmatched. The CDR3 DNA reads TGCGCCACCCAGGGGGAAGGGGGTGGCACAGATACGCAGTATTTT. Translation gives CATQGEGGGTDTQYF.

This sequence joins TRBV24-1 and TRBJ2-1, with D perhaps matching TRBD2 (5 bases). Germline V gene sequence: CDR1 KGHDR, CDR2 SFDVKD. The CDR3 extends over 17 amino acids. V lost 6 bases, J lost 1 base, and 18 bases lay in between. In nucleotides, the CDR3 is TGTGCCACCAGTCTGCCGGCTGACGGGGTTTCCTACAATGAGCAGTTCTTC. This encodes CATSLPADGVSYNEQFF.